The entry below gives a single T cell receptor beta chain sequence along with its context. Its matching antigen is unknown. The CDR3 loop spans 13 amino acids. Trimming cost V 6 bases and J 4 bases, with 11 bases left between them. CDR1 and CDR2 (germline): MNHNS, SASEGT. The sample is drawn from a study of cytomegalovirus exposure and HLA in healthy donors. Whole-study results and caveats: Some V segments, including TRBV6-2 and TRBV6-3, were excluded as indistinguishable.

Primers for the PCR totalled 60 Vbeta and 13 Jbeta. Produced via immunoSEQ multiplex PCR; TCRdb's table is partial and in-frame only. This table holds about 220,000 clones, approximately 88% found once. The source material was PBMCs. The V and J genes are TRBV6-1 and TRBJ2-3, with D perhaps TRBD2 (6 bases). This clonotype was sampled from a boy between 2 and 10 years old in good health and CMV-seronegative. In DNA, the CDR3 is TGTGCCAGCAGAGAAACGGGGGCAGATACGCAGTATTTT. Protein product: CASRETGADTQYF.